This T cell receptor (beta chain) comes out of a study of PD-L1 blockade in urothelial cancer (dated by TCRdb to 2016 to 2017). About the study as a whole: Every patient began therapy in about 2014 and was given atezolizumab 1,200 mg intravenously every 3 weeks. About 90% of the 29 patients were identified as males with urothelial cancer of bladder origin, and a prior smoking history was reported by 18 of 29 patients. An ECOG performance status of 0 or 1 was recorded for the patients, and 0 to 3 prior chemotherapy regimens had been received by the patients. Blood samples were analyzed 3 weeks after the start of treatment (second dose) and 6 weeks after the start of treatment. Blood samples gave median yields of around 150,000 T cells and approximately 80,000 unique TCRs, along with a median clonality of approximately 0.08. An exploratory multi-omic analysis was conducted of the somatic, immune and clinical correlates of response to PD-L1 blockade with atezolizumab in urothelial cancer. Pretreatment tumor samples, along with matched peripheral blood serially collected before and after atezolizumab treatment, were subjected to TCR sequencing. Durable clinical benefit was defined as progression-free survival longer than 6 months, and TCR features were also tested against progression-free and overall survival. In the same patients who had TCR sequencing, pretreatment tumors also underwent whole exome sequencing and RNA sequencing. Durable clinical benefit was achieved by nine patients but not by the remaining 20. Pretreatment blood TCR-seq was available for about 27 patients, at least one posttreatment blood collection was obtained for roughly 25 patients, and tumor TCR-seq was available for roughly 25 patients.

The cohort included 25 to 30 patients with locally advanced or metastatic urothelial carcinoma who were treated at Memorial Sloan Kettering on a trial protocol. Peripheral blood mononuclear cells were collected pretreatment and during treatment, at between 1 and 8 total time points per patient. The Qiagen DNeasy Blood extraction kit was used to purify genomic DNA from total PBMCs and tumor samples. Collected pretreatment and during treatment, PBMCs were isolated and stored as previously described. Taken from the germline V gene (reference sequence), the CDR1 and CDR2 loops are GTSNPN and SVGIG. The CDR3 contains 16 residues, cysteine and phenylalanine counted. Just CDR3 DNA is preserved here, 48 bases in frame from base 1. Trimming accounts for 1 base at V and 4 bases at J, while the number of junction bases matched to no gene is 5. To estimate absolute template abundance from read counts, synthetic TCR analog templates were spiked into each PCR. Using the immunoSEQ assay, TCRbeta CDR3 regions were amplified from genomic DNA with bias-controlled V and J gene primers. Sequencing of rearranged TCRbeta segments was performed at approximately 20X coverage. The published analysis was carried out like this. Sequencing errors were corrected by clustering and CDR3s were annotated against IMGT to assign V, D and J genes. Downstream analyses used only productive TCRbeta rearrangements and left out out-of-frame or stop-codon sequences. Clonality was computed as one minus Shannon entropy normalized by the log of the number of unique productive sequences. Fisher's exact test with Benjamini-Hochberg correction, at a threshold of adjusted p below 0.01, was used to find clones that differed between time points or between blood and tumor. Sourced from immuneACCESS, this table was stored by TCRdb with only in-frame sequences that have V and J called. A share of the clones is absent; for the studies checked, an unresolved V gene accounts for under half, and the remainder has no known explanation. V and J calls and clone size follow that table, whereas D and trimming were derived from the DNA. For this sample there are about 88,000 clones; more than 85% appear just once. The ten largest clones take up over 8.5% of the sample.

On this clone: No antigen is known for it. No much larger clonotype is one base removed from it; base qualities were not supplied.

General study outcomes and caveats: Patients with durable benefit showed greater expansion of tumor-associated TCR clones in peripheral blood 3 weeks after starting treatment (n of about 20, p = 0.022). Because the sample size was small (n ≈ 31) and many of the analyses were exploratory, the results are meant to be hypothesis-generating. A pretreatment peripheral blood TCR clonality below the median was linked to improved progression-free and overall survival.

The rearrangement combines TRBV30 with TRBJ2-1; TRBD2 agrees with 12 junctional bases. Specimen: PBMCs, collected around atezolizumab (anti-PD-L1) treatment. The receptor's source is a man between 60 and 75 years old with urothelial cancer. The DNA sequence reads TGTGCCTGGAGTGAAACTAGCGGGAGGTCTTACAATGAGCAGTTCTTC. Its coded protein is CAWSETSGRSYNEQFF.